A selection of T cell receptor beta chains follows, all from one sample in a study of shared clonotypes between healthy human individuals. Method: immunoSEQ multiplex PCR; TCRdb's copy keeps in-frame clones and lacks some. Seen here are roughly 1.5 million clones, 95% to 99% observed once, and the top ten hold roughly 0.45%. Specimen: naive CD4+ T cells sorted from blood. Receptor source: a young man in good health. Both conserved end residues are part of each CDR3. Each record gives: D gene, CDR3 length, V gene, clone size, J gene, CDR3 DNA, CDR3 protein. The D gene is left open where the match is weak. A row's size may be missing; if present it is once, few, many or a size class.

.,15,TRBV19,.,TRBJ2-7,TGTGCCAGTAGCAGGGACGGAAGAAGCTCCTACGAGCAGTACTTC,CASSRDGRSSYEQYF
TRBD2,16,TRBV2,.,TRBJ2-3,TGTGCCAGCAGACTGGCGGGAGCGGTAAGCACAGATACGCAGTATTTT,CASRLAGAVSTDTQYF
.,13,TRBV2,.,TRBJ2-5,TGTGCCAGCAGTGAAATCCTCCGAGAGACCCAGTACTTC,CASSEILRETQYF
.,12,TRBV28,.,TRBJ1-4,TGTGCCAGCAGTTCGCTTGGGGAAAAACTGTTTTTT,CASSSLGEKLFF
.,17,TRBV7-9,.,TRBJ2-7,TGTGCCAGCAGCTCAAAGTTTGGGGACCCAGGGGCCTACGAGCAGTACTTC,CASSSKFGDPGAYEQYF
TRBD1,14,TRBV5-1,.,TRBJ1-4,TGCGCCAGCAGCTTGGGGACAGGTCTTGAAAAACTGTTTTTT,CASSLGTGLEKLFF
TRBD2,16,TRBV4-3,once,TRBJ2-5,TGCGCCAGCAGCCAAGGTGTAGCGGGAGGGTGGGAGACCCAGTACTTC,CASSQGVAGGWETQYF
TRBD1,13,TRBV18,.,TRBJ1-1,TGTGCCAGCTCCCCTACTACACAGGGGGAAGCTTTCTTT,CASSPTTQGEAFF
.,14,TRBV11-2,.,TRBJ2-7,TGTGCCAGCAGCTTAGCAGGACAGACAACAGTAGAGTACTTC,CASSLAGQTTVEYF
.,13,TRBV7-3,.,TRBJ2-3,TGTGCCAGCAGCACCTCTAGCACAGATACGCAGTATTTT,CASSTSSTDTQYF
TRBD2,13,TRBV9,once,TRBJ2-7,TGTGCCAGCAGCGTCGGGCTAGCGGGGCCCGTGTACTTC,CASSVGLAGPVYF
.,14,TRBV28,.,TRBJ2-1,TGTGCCAGCAGTTCCCCCACGGACGACAATGAGCAGTTCTTC,CASSSPTDDNEQFF
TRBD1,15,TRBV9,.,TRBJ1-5,TGTGCCAGCAGCGTAGGCGACAGGGGCAATCAGCCCCAGCATTTT,CASSVGDRGNQPQHF
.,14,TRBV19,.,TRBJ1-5,TGTGCCAGTAGTCCGGGGACATCGTATGGGCCCCAGCATTTT,CASSPGTSYGPQHF
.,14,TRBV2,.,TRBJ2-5,TGTGCCAGCAAGGGGACTCGACTGGGAGAGACCCAGTACTTC,CASKGTRLGETQYF
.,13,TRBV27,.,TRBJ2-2,TGTGCCAGCAGTTTACCGAACACCGGGGAGCTGTTTTTT,CASSLPNTGELFF
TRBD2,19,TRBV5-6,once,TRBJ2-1,TGTGCCAGCAGCTTGAGAGGTTCCGGGAGGGCCGCCTCCTACAATGAGCAGTTCTTC,CASSLRGSGRAASYNEQFF
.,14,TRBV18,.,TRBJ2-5,TGTGCCAGCTCACCCCGGACGGGGTTGGAGACCCAGTACTTC,CASSPRTGLETQYF
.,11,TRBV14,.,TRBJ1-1,TGTGCCAGCAGCCAACGAAGTGAAGCTTTCTTT,CASSQRSEAFF